Described below is a single T cell receptor (beta chain) sequence and its context. What this receptor recognizes is not known. Per-base quality was not reported, and no clone a single base away is much larger than it. One collaborating source in Seattle enrolled patients while the patients were actively infected and followed the patients over time throughout the course of disease. Collaborating institutions collected whole blood in K2EDTA tubes following their own protocols. Collaborator samples were shipped for TCRbeta analysis as frozen whole blood, isolated PBMCs, or DNA extracted from either sample type. This record belongs to a study of blood T cell repertoires in COVID-19 (dated by TCRdb to the early 2020s). About the investigation overall: Collaborator samples came from the United States, Italy and Spain and covered acute and convalescent phases of COVID-19. The prospective study material was composed of cDNA or gDNA derived from T cells, B-cell-depleted T cells, or PBMCs. The dataset comprised deeply sampled blood TCRbeta repertoires from subjects exposed to, actively infected with, or recovered from COVID-19. The repertoires were made available in a free public database intended to serve as a resource for research on the immune response to SARS-CoV-2. Samples came from the ongoing ImmuneRACE study (first 160 participants) plus 1,254 subjects from 6 global collaborators. Nearly every sample came with metadata listing a de-identified subject ID, COVID-19 status, age in years and sex. Where available, HLA class I and class II types were taken from metadata supplied by the sample provider and were not determined by assay-based typing.

TCRbeta CDR3 regions were amplified from genomic DNA using the immunoSEQ Assay, a bias-controlled multiplex PCR. Per the authors' processing: The number of nucleated cells in each sample was estimated from the amplification of reference gene primers within the assay. To quantify the absolute abundance of each unique TCRbeta CDR3 rearrangement, sequence reads were collapsed and filtered. For each sample, productive Simpson clonality was calculated as the square root of Simpson's diversity index over productive rearrangements. Imported from immuneACCESS, the table was reduced by TCRdb to in-frame sequences with V and J called. These copies leave out some clones; in studies compared against another copy, an unresolved V gene accounts for under half, and the cause of the remainder is not known. D and trimming come from the DNA, and the V and J calls and clone size come from that table. Here the sample has roughly 250,000 clones; around 92% occur a single time. The top ten clonotypes cover under 3% of the sample.

V lost 0 bases and J lost 2 bases, and the count of bases not matched to a germline gene is 4. From cysteine to phenylalanine, the CDR3 is 16 amino acids long. Only CDR3 DNA remains: 48 bases, in frame from the first base. According to the germline V gene, CDR1 reads SGDLS and CDR2 reads YYNGEE. The investigation overall reported the following: How much clinical and demographic metadata was included differed by source and by participant, and the metadata was provided uncurated.

The sequence is built from TRBV9 and TRBJ1-4; 7 junctional bases match TRBD1. The sequence was obtained from a person aged 18-30 years with COVID-19, enrolled during active disease. The sequencing sample was made of peripheral blood. This receptor has the CDR3 CASSVGGRGTNEKLFF. At the DNA level, the sequence is TGTGCCAGCAGCGTAGGAGGCAGGGGGACTAATGAAAAACTGTTTTTT.